These 5 T cell receptor beta chains came from one sample sequenced in a study of CXCR3-negative and CXCR3-positive naive CD8 T cells. Study outcomes and limitations: The TRB CDR3s that CXCR3-positive naive cells carried were more hydrophobic than those of CXCR3-negative naive cells.

For these receptors, no antigen is known. The libraries of TRB cDNA were constructed through 5' RACE using UMI labels. TCRdb reprocessed the 5' RACE reads, keeping one entry per CDR3 protein, no DNA. The repertoire table contains 150,000 or so distinct CDR3 sequences. Sequencing was carried out using naive CXCR3+ CD8+ T cells from blood. Documented subset: CD45RO-CCR7+CD27+CD95- naive CD8+ T cells expressing CXCR3 (TNR3+). The origin of the receptors is a human donor in good health. Some clones in this sample may be carry-over from other donors' samples.

The CDR3 loop is CASSVVSGFTEAFF. This chain uses TRBV9 with TRBJ1-1. The germline V gene encodes CDR1 SGDLS and CDR2 YYNGEE. The CDR3 is 14 amino acids.

This chain joins TRBV6-5 and TRBJ2-7. The CDR3 is 14 amino acids. Looked up from germline, CDR1 is MNHEY and CDR2 is SVGAGI. This chain's CDR3 is CASNRLDRSYEQYF.

The rearrangement uses TRBV11-3 and TRBJ2-1. The germline gives CDR1 SGHNT, CDR2 YENEEA. The CDR3 sequence is 15 residues long. This chain's CDR3 is CASSSRQGPYNEQFF.

The V and J genes are TRBV28 and TRBJ2-2. The CDR3 is 13 amino acids. Germline lookup yields CDR1 MDHEN and CDR2 SYDVKM. CDR3 protein: CASSYPDTGELFF.

The V gene is TRBV28, the J gene TRBJ1-6; TCRdb gives TRBD1 as the D gene, but with no DNA this cannot be confirmed. CDR3 length equals 15 residues. Germline CDR1 reads MDHEN; CDR2 reads SYDVKM. The CDR3 loop is CASSTWDSRDSPLHF.